This record looks at one T cell receptor beta chain sequence and its context. No cognate antigen has been identified for it. No base quality values were provided; no much bigger clone lies one nucleotide off. Participants in the prospective study were aged about 18 to 89 years, lived in 24 United States geographic areas, and enrolled through a virtual design. To assign participants to cohorts, the prospective study relied on clinical history that participants themselves reported in a screening survey and a study questionnaire. Mobile phlebotomists in the prospective study collected whole blood, serum and a nasopharyngeal or oropharyngeal swab from every participant. Prospective study participants could optionally give additional blood draws and questionnaires over a roughly 2-month period. Before DNA extraction, prospective study blood samples were shipped either frozen or at room temperature. TCRbeta CDR3 regions were amplified from genomic DNA by means of the immunoSEQ Assay, a bias-controlled multiplex PCR. For the original study's pipeline: Within the assay, amplification of reference gene primers was used to estimate how many nucleated cells each sample contained. To quantify the absolute abundance of each unique TCRbeta CDR3 rearrangement, sequence reads were collapsed and filtered. Productive Simpson clonality was computed per sample as the square root of Simpson's diversity index over productive rearrangements. Here the immuneACCESS table is served through TCRdb, limited to in-frame sequences with V and J called. Missing clones are a known gap in these copies; in checked studies unresolved V genes cover under half, and the rest lacks a known reason. D and trimming were read from the DNA, whereas the V and J calls and clone size are those reported in that table. This sample lists a few hundred thousand clones; roughly 89% were detected once. The ten largest clones represent around 4.5% of the sample.

This sample stems from a study of blood T cell repertoires in COVID-19 (dated by TCRdb to the early 2020s). Background for the entire study: The collaborator samples originated in the United States, Italy and Spain and spanned the acute and convalescent phases of COVID-19. The prospective study material was composed of cDNA or gDNA derived from T cells, B-cell-depleted T cells, or PBMCs. Deeply sampled blood TCRbeta repertoires from subjects exposed to, actively infected with, or recovered from COVID-19 were included in the dataset. The repertoires were released in a freely available public database meant as a resource for research on the immune response to SARS-CoV-2. The samples were drawn from two sources: the first 160 participants of the ongoing ImmuneRACE study, and 950 to 1,500 subjects contributed by 6 global collaborators. A de-identified subject ID, COVID-19 status, age in years and sex were almost always included in the sample metadata. Where HLA class I and class II types were available, the types were taken from metadata supplied by the sample provider, not from assay-based typing. Broad study findings and their caveats: Clinical and demographic metadata were provided uncurated, with the amount varying by source and participant.

CDR1 and CDR2, per the germline V gene (reference sequence), are SEHNR and FQNEAQ. Trimming at the junction amounts to 5 bases on V and 0 bases on J, and the germline ends lie 20 bases apart. The CDR3 spans 17 residues, from the cysteine through the phenylalanine. Solely the CDR3 DNA is kept, with 51 bases framed from the first base. The receptor was isolated from a woman aged 18-35 years with acute COVID-19. Sequencing input: PBMCs or T cells enriched from blood (not recorded which). The rearranged segments are TRBV7-9 and TRBJ2-7; TRBD1 is a possible D gene, resting on 6 matching bases. CDR3 loop: CASSPRQNRDLSYEQYF. Here is the DNA: TGTGCCAGCAGCCCGAGACAAAACAGGGACCTCTCCTACGAGCAGTACTTC.